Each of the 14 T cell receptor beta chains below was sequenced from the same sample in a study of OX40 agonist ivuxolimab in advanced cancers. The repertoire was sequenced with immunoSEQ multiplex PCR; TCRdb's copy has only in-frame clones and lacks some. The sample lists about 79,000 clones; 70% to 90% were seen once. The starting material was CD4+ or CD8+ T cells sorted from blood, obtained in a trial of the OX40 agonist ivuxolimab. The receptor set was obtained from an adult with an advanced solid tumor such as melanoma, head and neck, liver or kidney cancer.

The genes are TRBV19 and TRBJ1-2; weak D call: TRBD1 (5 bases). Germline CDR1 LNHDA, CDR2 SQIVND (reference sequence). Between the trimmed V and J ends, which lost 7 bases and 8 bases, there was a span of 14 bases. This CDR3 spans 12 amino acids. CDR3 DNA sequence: TGTGCCAGTAACAAGCGGGGGGTAGGCTACACCTTC. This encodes CASNKRGVGYTF. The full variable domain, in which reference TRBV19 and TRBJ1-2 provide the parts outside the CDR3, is DGGITQSPKYLFRKEGQNVTLSCEQNLNHDAMYWYRQDPGQGLRLIYYSQIVNDFQKGDIAEGYSVSREKKESFPLTVTSAQKNPTAFYLCASNKRGVGYTFGSGTRLTVV.

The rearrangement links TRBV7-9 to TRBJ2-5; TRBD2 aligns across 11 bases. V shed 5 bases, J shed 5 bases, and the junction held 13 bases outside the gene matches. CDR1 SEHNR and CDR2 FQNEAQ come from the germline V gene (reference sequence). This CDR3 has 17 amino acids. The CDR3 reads CASSPRRSSGRSETQYF. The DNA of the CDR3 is TGTGCCAGCAGCCCTCGGAGGTCTAGCGGGAGGTCGGAGACCCAGTACTTC.

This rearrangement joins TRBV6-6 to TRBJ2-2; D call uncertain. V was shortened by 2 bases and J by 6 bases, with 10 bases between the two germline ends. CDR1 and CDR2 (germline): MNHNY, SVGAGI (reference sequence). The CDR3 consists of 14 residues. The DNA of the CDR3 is TGTGCCAGCAGTTACGCTTCGGTGGCCGGGGAGCTGTTTTTT. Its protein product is CASSYASVAGELFF.

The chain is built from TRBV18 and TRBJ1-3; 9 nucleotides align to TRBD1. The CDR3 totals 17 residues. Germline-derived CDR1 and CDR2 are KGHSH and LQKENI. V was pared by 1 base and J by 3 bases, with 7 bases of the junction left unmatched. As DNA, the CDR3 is TGTGCCAGCTCACCACAAACAGGGGGCCATGGTGGAAACACCATATATTTT. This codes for CASSPQTGGHGGNTIYF. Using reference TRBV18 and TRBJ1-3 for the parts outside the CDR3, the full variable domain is NAGVMQNPRHLVRRRGQEARLRCSPMKGHSHVYWYRQLPEEGLKFMVYLQKENIIDESGMPKERFSAEFPKEGPSILRIQQVVRGDSAAYFCASSPQTGGHGGNTIYFGEGSWLTVV.

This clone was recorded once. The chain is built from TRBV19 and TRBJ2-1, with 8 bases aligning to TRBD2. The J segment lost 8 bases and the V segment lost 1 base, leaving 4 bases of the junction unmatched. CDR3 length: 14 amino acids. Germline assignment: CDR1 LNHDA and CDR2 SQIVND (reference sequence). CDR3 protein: CASSIAGGVYEQFF. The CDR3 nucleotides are TGTGCCAGTAGTATAGCGGGAGGGGTCTATGAGCAGTTCTTC.

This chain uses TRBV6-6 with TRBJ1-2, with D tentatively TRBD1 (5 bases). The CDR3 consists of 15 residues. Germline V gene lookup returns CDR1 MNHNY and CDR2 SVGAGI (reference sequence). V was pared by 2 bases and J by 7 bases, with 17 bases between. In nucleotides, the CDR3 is TGTGCCAGCAGTTACCTGTTAGGGGAGCGCCGTGGCTACACCTTC. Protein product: CASSYLLGERRGYTF.

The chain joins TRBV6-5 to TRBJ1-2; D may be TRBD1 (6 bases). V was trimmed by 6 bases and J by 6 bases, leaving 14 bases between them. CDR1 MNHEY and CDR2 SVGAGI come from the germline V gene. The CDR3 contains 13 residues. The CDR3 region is CASSLLRGDGYTF. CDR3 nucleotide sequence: TGTGCCAGCAGCTTACTCAGGGGCGATGGCTACACCTTC.

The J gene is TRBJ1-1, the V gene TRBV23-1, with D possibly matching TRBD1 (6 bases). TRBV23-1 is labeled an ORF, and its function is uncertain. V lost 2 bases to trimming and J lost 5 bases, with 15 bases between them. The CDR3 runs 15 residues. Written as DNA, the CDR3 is TGCGCCAGCAGTCAAGGGGGCAGGACGGGGACTGAAGCTTTCTTT. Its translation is CASSQGGRTGTEAFF.

The CDR3 reads CASSLSGFNYGYTF. For the CDR3, the DNA is TGTGCCAGCAGCTTATCCGGATTTAACTATGGCTACACCTTC. V usage is TRBV7-8 and J usage is TRBJ1-2, with unresolved D. CDR1 is SGHVS and CDR2 is FQNEAQ in the germline V gene. The length of the CDR3 is 14 residues. Trimming removed 2 bases at V and 1 base at J, with 8 bases between.

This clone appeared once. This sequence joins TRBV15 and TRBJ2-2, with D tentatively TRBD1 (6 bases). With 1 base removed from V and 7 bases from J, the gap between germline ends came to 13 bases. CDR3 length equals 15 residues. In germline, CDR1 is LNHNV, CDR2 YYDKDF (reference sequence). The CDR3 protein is CATSRGRGSNGELFF. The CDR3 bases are TGTGCCACCAGCAGAGGAAGGGGGTCGAACGGGGAGCTGTTTTTT.

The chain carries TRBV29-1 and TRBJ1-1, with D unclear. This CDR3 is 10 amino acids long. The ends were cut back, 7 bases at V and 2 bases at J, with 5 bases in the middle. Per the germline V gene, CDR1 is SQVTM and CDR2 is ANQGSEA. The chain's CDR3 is CSADNTEAFF. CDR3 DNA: TGCAGCGCCGATAACACTGAAGCTTTCTTT.

The CDR3 DNA reads TGCGCCAGCAGCCAAGACAGGGGGGACACTGAAGCTTTCTTT. The encoded protein is CASSQDRGDTEAFF. The chain recombines TRBV4-1 with TRBJ1-1, with TRBD1 matching over 7 bases. This CDR3 spans 14 amino acids. The germline V gene has CDR1 MGHRA and CDR2 YSYEKL. The ends lost 0 bases at V and 3 bases at J; junction bases unmatched: 1.

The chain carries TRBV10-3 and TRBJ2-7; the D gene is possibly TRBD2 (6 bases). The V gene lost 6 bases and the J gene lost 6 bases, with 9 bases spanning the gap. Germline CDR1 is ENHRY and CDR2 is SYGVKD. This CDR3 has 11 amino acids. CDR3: CAIRVGGEQYF. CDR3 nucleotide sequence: TGTGCCATCAGAGTGGGGGGCGAGCAGTACTTC.

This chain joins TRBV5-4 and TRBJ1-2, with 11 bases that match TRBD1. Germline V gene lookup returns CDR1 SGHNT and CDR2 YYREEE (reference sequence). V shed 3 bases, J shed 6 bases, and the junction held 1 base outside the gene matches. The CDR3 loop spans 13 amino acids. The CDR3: CASSWGQGDGYTF. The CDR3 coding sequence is TGTGCCAGCAGCTGGGGACAGGGGGATGGCTACACCTTC.